This T cell receptor beta chain stems from a study of cytomegalovirus exposure and HLA in healthy donors. Study-level background: About 85 million unique TCRs from HLA-typed donors were held in an early release of data.

PCR primers comprised 60 Vbeta and 13 Jbeta primers. The method was immunoSEQ multiplex PCR; TCRdb's version includes in-frame clones alone and lacks a portion of them. The sample records 95,000 to 120,000 clones, around 77% being singletons. Germline V gene lookup returns CDR1 SGHTA and CDR2 FQGNSA. Trimming at V came to 4 bases and at J to 9 bases, leaving 10 bases not matched to a gene. This CDR3 has 15 amino acids. Sequenced: PBMCs. The sequence was obtained from a woman aged 30 to 39 in good health and CMV-seropositive. The chain carries TRBV7-2 and TRBJ1-5, with 9 bases identical to TRBD1. In nucleotides, the CDR3 is TGTGCCAGCAGCTCCTCACAGGGGGCTCAGGGGCCCCAGCATTTT. This translates into CASSSSQGAQGPQHF.